The clone carrying this T cell receptor beta chain turned up a few times. What it binds is not known. This sample was included in a study of T-cell reconstitution after alpha-beta-depleted transplantation in children. Study-level findings and limits: After transplant, at about two months, alpha-beta T cells were reportedly derived from several hundred expanded graft clones. When one year had passed after transplant, most T-cell counts and diversity came from newly produced T cells.

A library of TCRbeta sequences, prepared with unique molecular identifiers, was generated. TCRdb redid the calling of the PCR reads with MiXCR, one entry per CDR3 protein. The table shows fewer than 750,000 distinct CDR3 sequences, with roughly 23% occurring only once. The ends were cut back, 4 bases at V and 0 bases at J, with 16 bases in the middle. The CDR3 spans 16 residues. CDR1 is SGHDT and CDR2 is YYEEEE in the germline V gene. This sequence joins TRBV5-6 and TRBJ1-1; perhaps TRBD1 as D (6 bases). This sequence originates from a boy younger than two who had a stem cell transplant for acute myeloid leukemia, so the T cells may come from the graft donor. This sample comprised PBMCs, mostly from graft donor cells, obtained 360 days after TCRalphabeta/CD19-depleted stem cell transplant. The CDR3 loop reads CASSLKGGSMNTEAFF. For the CDR3, the DNA is TGTGCCAGCAGCCTTAAAGGGGGTTCGATGAACACTGAAGCTTTCTTT.